Sequencing of this TCR beta chain was carried out in a study of blood T cell repertoires in COVID-19. Across the whole study: The United States, Italy and Spain supplied acute and convalescent COVID-19 samples. T cells, B-cell-depleted T cells, or PBMCs provided the cDNA or gDNA that served as material.

The V and J ends lost 2 bases and 8 bases respectively, with 7 bases between them. CDR1 is MNHEY, CDR2 SVGEGT, per germline. The CDR3 runs 12 residues. In the source study's methods: For nucleated cells, counts were estimated from reference gene primer amplification. Profiled with immunoSEQ multiplex PCR; TCRdb holds only in-frame clones, not every one. V and J calls and clone size are as listed in that table; D and trimming were resolved from the DNA. The table includes roughly 200,000 clones, approximately 80% detected once. The receptor was isolated from a man in his fifties or sixties with acute or convalescent COVID-19. The genes are TRBV6-2 or TRBV6-3 and TRBJ2-1; D is ambiguous. Specimen: peripheral blood. Here the CDR3 DNA reads TGTGCCAGCAGTTACAAAGCCTATGAGCAGTTCTTC. Its translation is CASSYKAYEQFF.